The 9 T cell receptor beta chains reported below all come from one sample, sequenced in a study of blood T cell repertoires in COVID-19. Only in-frame clones appear in the TCRdb table, and some are missing; sequencing was by immunoSEQ multiplex PCR. The table lists around 400,000 clones, around four fifths of them singletons, with about 4.8% in the top ten. The sample consisted of PBMCs or T cells enriched from blood (not recorded which). These receptors all stem from a woman aged 45-65 years who had recovered from COVID-19.

V usage is TRBV7-2 and J usage is TRBJ2-2, with TRBD1 identical over 11 bases. V shed 6 bases, J shed 0 bases, and the junction held 6 bases outside the gene matches. The CDR3 is 17 amino acids. CDR1 and CDR2 (germline): SGHTA, FQGNSA. The CDR3 DNA is TGTGCCAGCAGACGACCGGGACAGGGGGCGAACACCGGGGAGCTGTTTTTT. The encoded protein is CASRRPGQGANTGELFF.

The V gene is TRBV7-2, the J gene TRBJ1-1; a weak D match, TRBD1 (5 bases). Trimming pared 5 bases from V and 1 base from J, leaving 11 bases between. This CDR3 has 14 residues. CDR1 is SGHTA and CDR2 is FQGNSA in the germline V gene. The CDR3 DNA reads TGTGCCAGCAGCCCGCGTGGGGCGAACACTGAAGCTTTCTTT. Its protein is CASSPRGANTEAFF.

As DNA, the CDR3 is TGCGCCAGCAGCCCACTTCGTGACAGTCTGAACACTGAAGCTTTCTTT. Protein: CASSPLRDSLNTEAFF. The chain recombines TRBV5-1 with TRBJ1-1, with a possible D match to TRBD1 (5 bases). Germline CDR1 SGHRS, CDR2 YFSETQ. V was pared by 4 bases and J by 0 bases, with 16 bases between. This CDR3 spans 16 amino acids. The whole variable domain, remainder taken from reference TRBV5-1 and TRBJ1-1, is KAGVTQTPRYLIKTRGQQVTLSCSPISGHRSVSWYQQTPGQGLQFLFEYFSETQRNKGNFPGRFSGRQFSNSRSEMNVSTLELGDSALYLCASSPLRDSLNTEAFFGQGTRLTVV.

V gene TRBV30 combines with J gene TRBJ1-2; D is possibly TRBD1 (5 bases). Germline V CDR1 and CDR2: GTSNPN, SVGIG (reference sequence). Trimming took 0 bases from V and 2 from J, leaving 10 bases between them. This CDR3 is 14 amino acids long. The DNA for the CDR3 is TGTGCCTGGAGTGTCGGGCGGGGGAACTATGGCTACACCTTC. The encoded protein is CAWSVGRGNYGYTF. Using reference TRBV30 and TRBJ1-2 for the parts outside the CDR3, the full variable domain is SQTIHQWPATLVQPVGSPLSLECTVEGTSNPNLYWYRQAAGRGLQLLFYSVGIGQISSEVPQNLSASRPQDRQFILSSKKLLLSDSGFYLCAWSVGRGNYGYTFGSGTRLTVV.

The chain uses TRBV4-3 and TRBJ2-7; 9 bases match TRBD1. The CDR3 extends over 14 amino acids. CDR1 is LGHNA, CDR2 YSLEER, per germline. Unmatched junction bases numbered 1, after V lost 1 base and J lost 3 bases. The CDR3 region is CASSQGQGVYEQYF. The CDR3 region has the DNA TGCGCCAGCAGCCAAGGACAGGGGGTCTACGAGCAGTACTTC.

The CDR3 DNA reads TGTGCCAGCAACACCCGGACAGGGGATAACTATGGCTACACCTTC. Translating it yields CASNTRTGDNYGYTF. The J gene is TRBJ1-2, the V gene TRBV6-5; 9 bases line up with TRBD1. Germline-derived CDR1 and CDR2 are MNHEY and SVGAGI. Losses at the gene ends were 7 bases for V and 1 base for J; bases not matched to a gene: 7. The CDR3 consists of 15 residues.

The V gene is TRBV2, the J gene TRBJ1-2, with 7 bases matching TRBD1. The V gene's germline CDR1 is SNHLY and CDR2 FYNNEI. There are 13 residues in the CDR3. Trimming took 6 bases from V and 7 from J; bases not matched to a gene: 8. The CDR3 DNA follows: TGTGCCAGCAGCCTCGGGACAGCAGGTGGCTACACCTTC. This sequence encodes CASSLGTAGGYTF.

The rearrangement uses TRBV7-2 and TRBJ2-2; 8 bases are a match to TRBD1. Per the germline V gene, CDR1 is SGHTA and CDR2 is FQGNSA. Trimming removed 2 bases from V and 6 bases from J; junction bases left unmatched: 14. The CDR3 is 18 amino acids. The CDR3 coding sequence is TGTGCCAGCAGCTTATATTCGGGACAGGTCGGCAAGGCCGGGGAGCTGTTTTTT. Translated: CASSLYSGQVGKAGELFF.

The chain is built from TRBV10-3 and TRBJ1-1; D is uncertain. Germline CDR1 and CDR2: ENHRY and SYGVKD. V lost 10 bases and J 1 base, leaving 7 bases between the germline ends. This CDR3 comprises 11 residues. In DNA, the CDR3 is TGTGCCACCCGGGAGAACACTGAAGCTTTCTTT. It yields the protein CATRENTEAFF.